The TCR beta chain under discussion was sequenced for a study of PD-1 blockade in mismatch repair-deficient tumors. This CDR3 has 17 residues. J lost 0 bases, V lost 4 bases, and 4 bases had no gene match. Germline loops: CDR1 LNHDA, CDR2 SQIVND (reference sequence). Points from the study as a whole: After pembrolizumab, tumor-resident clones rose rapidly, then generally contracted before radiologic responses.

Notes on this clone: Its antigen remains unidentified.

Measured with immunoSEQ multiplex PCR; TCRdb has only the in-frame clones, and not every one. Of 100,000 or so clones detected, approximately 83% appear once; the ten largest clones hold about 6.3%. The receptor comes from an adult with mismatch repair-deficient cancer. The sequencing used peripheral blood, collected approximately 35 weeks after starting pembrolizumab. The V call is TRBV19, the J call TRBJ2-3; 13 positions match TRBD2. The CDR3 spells CASSTGLAGPSTDTQYF. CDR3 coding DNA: TGTGCCAGTAGTACGGGACTAGCGGGACCAAGCACAGATACGCAGTATTTT.